This T cell receptor (beta chain) is drawn from a study of Ad26.COV2.S vaccination and SARS-CoV-2 variants. Whole-study results and caveats: Ad26.COV2.S recipients had broader spike-specific TCRs (P = 0.0014).

Described treatment: roughly 18 received Ad26.COV2.S at low or high dose, single or two shots; roughly five received placebo; per-sample allocation not given. Day 63 after the first vaccine or placebo injection was the time point for sampling. This clone occurred many times. Its antigen is still unknown. Sequencing used immunoSEQ multiplex PCR; TCRdb keeps in-frame clones, though not all of them. The sample records hundreds of thousands of clones, around 87% being singletons. Germline CDR1 and CDR2: MNHEY and SMNVEV (reference sequence). There are 18 residues in the CDR3. After removal of 1 base from V and 2 bases from J, the junction contained 10 bases not matched to a gene.

This clonotype was sampled from a person aged 18-65 years who received the Ad26.COV2.S COVID-19 vaccine or a placebo. The input for sequencing was peripheral blood, taken in a trial of Ad26.COV2.S vaccine versus placebo. The chain carries TRBV27 and TRBJ2-2; 7 bases match TRBD2. The CDR3 DNA reads as TGTGCCAGCAGTTTATTGGGGGGGAGGGTTGCAAACACCGGGGAGCTGTTTTTT. Its translation is CASSLLGGRVANTGELFF.